These 19 T cell receptor beta chains came from one sample sequenced in a study of PD-1 blockade in mismatch repair-deficient tumors. Assay used: immunoSEQ multiplex PCR; TCRdb lists only in-frame clones, some missing. Here the sample spans 120,000 or so clones, around 87% being singletons. Here the sequenced sample was peripheral blood, taken 44 weeks after starting pembrolizumab. The receptors derive from an adult with mismatch repair-deficient cancer.

The chain combines TRBV9 with TRBJ2-7; D is tentatively TRBD1 or TRBD2 (5 bases each). Trimming removed 0 bases from V and 9 bases from J, with 16 bases in between. The germline V gene encodes CDR1 SGDLS and CDR2 YYNGEE. The CDR3 totals 14 residues. DNA of the CDR3: TGTGCCAGCAGCGTAGGGCCCGGGGCAAAGGGGCAGTACTTC. Its protein is CASSVGPGAKGQYF.

The CDR3 DNA sequence: TGTGCCAGCCAGCGGACCCACGGGAGTTATTACGAGCAGTACTTC. It is translated as CASQRTHGSYYEQYF. The genes are TRBV28 and TRBJ2-7, with D possibly matching TRBD2 (6 bases). Trimming took 8 bases from V and 4 from J, leaving 21 bases between them. CDR3 length: 15 amino acids. CDR1 and CDR2 (germline): MDHEN, SYDVKM. Using reference TRBV28 and TRBJ2-7 for the parts outside the CDR3, the full variable domain is DVKVTQSSRYLVKRTGEKVFLECVQDMDHENMFWYRQDPGLGLRLIYFSYDVKMKEKGDIPEGYSVSREKKERFSLILESASTNQTSMYLCASQRTHGSYYEQYFGPGTRLTVT.

V is TRBV29-1 and J is TRBJ2-3; TRBD2 matches at 9 bases. CDR1 is SQVTM and CDR2 is ANQGSEA in the germline V gene. J was trimmed by 0 bases and V by 7 bases; bases with no gene match: 14. This CDR3 has 17 amino acids. The CDR3 DNA reads TGCAGCGCGGACCCGACTAGCGGATCTCCTAGCACAGATACGCAGTATTTT. Protein: CSADPTSGSPSTDTQYF.

The V gene is TRBV11-2, the J gene TRBJ1-1; D possibly corresponds to TRBD1 (6 bases). Germline values: CDR1 SGHAT, CDR2 FQNNGV. The CDR3 consists of 14 residues. Trimming removed 5 bases from V and 4 bases from J, with 14 bases in between. This CDR3 is CASSLYQQGTEAFF. In DNA, the CDR3 is TGTGCCAGCAGCCTCTACCAACAGGGCACTGAAGCTTTCTTT.

The chain uses TRBV29-1 and TRBJ2-7, with no clear D. The CDR3 is 12 residues long. Trimming took 3 bases from V and 2 from J, leaving 8 bases between them. CDR1 and CDR2 (germline): SQVTM, ANQGSEA. DNA for the CDR3: TGCAGCGTTGAGGTCGGGCCCTACGAGCAGTACTTC. Translation: CSVEVGPYEQYF.

This rearrangement joins TRBV5-4 to TRBJ1-4, with unresolved D. The CDR3 loop spans 13 amino acids. Germline CDR1 SGHNT, CDR2 YYREEE (reference sequence). V was trimmed by 5 bases and J by 1 base, leaving 6 bases between them. The CDR3 sequence: CASRDQTNEKLFF. The CDR3 DNA follows: TGTGCCAGCAGAGACCAAACTAATGAAAAACTGTTTTTT.

This clone was picked up one time. The chain recombines TRBV5-1 with TRBJ1-3; 8 positions agree with TRBD1. The V and J ends lost 2 bases and 0 bases, in that order; junction bases with no gene match: 10. The CDR3 is 18 residues long. CDR1 is SGHRS, CDR2 YFSETQ, per germline. The CDR3 DNA reads as TGCGCCAGCAGCTTAGGACCTACAGGGGGAGTCTCTGGAAACACCATATATTTT. It is translated as CASSLGPTGGVSGNTIYF.

The J gene is TRBJ1-2, the V gene TRBV6-5, with 7 bases matching TRBD1. The trim removed 7 bases at V and 8 bases at J, leaving 16 bases unmatched. The germline V gene encodes CDR1 MNHEY and CDR2 SVGAGI. This CDR3 has 15 amino acids. CDR3 sequence (DNA): TGTGCCAGCAAAACCCACAGGGAGGGGGCGGAAGGCTACACCTTC. This translates into CASKTHREGAEGYTF.

The rearrangement uses TRBV4-1 and TRBJ2-3, with no clear D. Trimming stripped 3 bases from V and 0 bases from J, with 10 bases between. Germline V gene sequence: CDR1 MGHRA, CDR2 YSYEKL. This CDR3 is built from 15 residues. The CDR3 sequence: CASSHLSLSTDTQYF. DNA for the CDR3: TGCGCCAGCAGCCATCTGTCACTCAGCACAGATACGCAGTATTTT.

The chain recombines TRBV27 with TRBJ2-1; 13 bases fit TRBD2. CDR1 is MNHEY, CDR2 SMNVEV, per germline (reference sequence). With 2 bases clipped from V and 5 bases from J, the junction kept 3 bases outside the gene matches. This CDR3 is 16 amino acids long. The CDR3, as DNA: TGTGCCAGCAGTTTAATTGGGACTAGCGGGAACAATGAGCAGTTCTTC. Amino acid sequence: CASSLIGTSGNNEQFF.

CDR3 nucleotides: TGTGCCAGCAGCTCGAATGGTAGCGCGAGGTCCCACAATGAGCAGTTCTTC. The encoded protein is CASSSNGSARSHNEQFF. The J gene is TRBJ2-1, the V gene TRBV9, with D maybe TRBD2 (5 bases). The length of the CDR3 is 17 residues. CDR1 SGDLS and CDR2 YYNGEE come from the germline V gene. The germline V and J ends were trimmed by 4 bases and 5 bases, with 22 bases remaining between them.

In the case of this clone: The sample holds other DNA sequences that translate to the same CDR3. The chain links TRBV7-2 to TRBJ1-1, with D uncertain. The CDR3 extends over 13 amino acids. Trimming removed 6 bases at V and 0 bases at J, with 8 bases between. Germline V CDR1 and CDR2: SGHTA, FQGNSA. The CDR3 bases are TGTGCCAGCAGGGCCCCTGTGAACACTGAAGCTTTCTTT. Protein product: CASRAPVNTEAFF.

The chain combines TRBV6-6 with TRBJ2-2; 11 bases are a match to TRBD2. The CDR3 has 15 residues. J was trimmed by 0 bases and V by 7 bases; bases with no gene match: 1. Germline CDR1 and CDR2: MNHNY and SVGAGI (reference sequence). CDR3 DNA sequence: TGTGCCAGCAAGGGACTAGCGGCGAACACCGGGGAGCTGTTTTTT. Protein sequence: CASKGLAANTGELFF.

V usage is TRBV2 and J usage is TRBJ2-7; no clear D gene. CDR1 and CDR2 (germline): SNHLY, FYNNEI. The ends were cut back, 5 bases at V and 4 bases at J, with 9 bases in the middle. The CDR3 is 12 amino acids. The CDR3 is CASSQTLYEQYF. The CDR3 bases are TGTGCCAGCAGTCAAACCCTATACGAGCAGTACTTC.

This rearrangement joins TRBV18 to TRBJ2-7; 10 nucleotides agree with TRBD2. Germline CDR1 reads KGHSH; CDR2 reads LQKENI. CDR3 length equals 14 residues. Losses at the gene ends were 6 bases for V and 2 bases for J; bases not matched to a gene: 4. The CDR3 spells CASSGGLAAYEQYF. CDR3 sequence (DNA): TGTGCCAGCTCCGGCGGACTAGCGGCCTACGAGCAGTACTTC.

This chain uses TRBV4-3 with TRBJ1-1, with unresolved D. CDR1 and CDR2 (germline): LGHNA, YSLEER. With 2 bases removed from V and 0 bases from J, the gap between germline ends came to 10 bases. CDR3 size: 15 residues. The CDR3 bases are TGCGCCAGCAGCCAACTCAACAGAGTGAACACTGAAGCTTTCTTT. Translating it yields CASSQLNRVNTEAFF.

The J gene is TRBJ2-7, the V gene TRBV2; 11 positions agree with TRBD2. CDR1 and CDR2 from the germline V gene are SNHLY and FYNNEI. V trimming: 4 bases; J trimming: 4 bases; junction bases outside the gene matches: 6. The CDR3 has 15 residues. CDR3 region: CASSVTSGSSYEQYF. DNA of the CDR3: TGTGCCAGCAGTGTCACTAGCGGGAGCAGTTACGAGCAGTACTTC. The full variable domain, completed using reference TRBV2 and TRBJ2-7, is EPEVTQTPSHQVTQMGQEVILRCVPISNHLYFYWYRQILGQKVEFLVSFYNNEISEKSEIFDDQFSVERPDGSNFTLKIRSTKLEDSAMYFCASSVTSGSSYEQYFGPGTRLTVT.

The CDR3 nucleotides are TGTGCCAGCAGTAAAACGGGACTACCGACCTACGAGCAGTACTTC. This gives the protein CASSKTGLPTYEQYF. This chain links TRBV27 with TRBJ2-7; 7 bases match TRBD2. The V gene's germline CDR1 is MNHEY and CDR2 SMNVEV (reference sequence). Losses at the gene ends were 5 bases for V and 2 bases for J; bases not matched to a gene: 9. The CDR3 runs 15 residues.

This chain links TRBV4-1 with TRBJ2-1, with 8 bases matching TRBD2. Germline V gene lookup returns CDR1 MGHRA and CDR2 YSYEKL. The CDR3 runs 14 residues. Germline trimming cut 6 bases from V and 9 bases from J; bases unmatched to any gene: 10. The CDR3 loop reads CASRKRGLAGEQFF. The CDR3, as DNA: TGCGCCAGCAGAAAGAGAGGGCTAGCGGGTGAGCAGTTCTTC.